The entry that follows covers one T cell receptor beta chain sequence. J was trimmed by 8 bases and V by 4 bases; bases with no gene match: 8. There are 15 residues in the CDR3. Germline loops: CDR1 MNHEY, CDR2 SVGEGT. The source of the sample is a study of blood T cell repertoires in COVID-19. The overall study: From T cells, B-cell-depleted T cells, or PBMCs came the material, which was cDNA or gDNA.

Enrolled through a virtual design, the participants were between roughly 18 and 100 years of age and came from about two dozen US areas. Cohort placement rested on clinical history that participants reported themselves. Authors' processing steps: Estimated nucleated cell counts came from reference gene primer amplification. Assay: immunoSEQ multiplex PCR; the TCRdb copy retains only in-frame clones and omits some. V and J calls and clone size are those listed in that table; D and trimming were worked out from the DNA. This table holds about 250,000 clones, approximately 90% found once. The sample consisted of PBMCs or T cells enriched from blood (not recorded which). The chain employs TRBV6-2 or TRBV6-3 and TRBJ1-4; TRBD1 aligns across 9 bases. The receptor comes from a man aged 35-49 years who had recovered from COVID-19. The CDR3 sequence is CASSSTGTGSEKLFF. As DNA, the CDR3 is TGTGCCAGCAGTTCAACCGGGACAGGGTCCGAAAAACTGTTTTTT.